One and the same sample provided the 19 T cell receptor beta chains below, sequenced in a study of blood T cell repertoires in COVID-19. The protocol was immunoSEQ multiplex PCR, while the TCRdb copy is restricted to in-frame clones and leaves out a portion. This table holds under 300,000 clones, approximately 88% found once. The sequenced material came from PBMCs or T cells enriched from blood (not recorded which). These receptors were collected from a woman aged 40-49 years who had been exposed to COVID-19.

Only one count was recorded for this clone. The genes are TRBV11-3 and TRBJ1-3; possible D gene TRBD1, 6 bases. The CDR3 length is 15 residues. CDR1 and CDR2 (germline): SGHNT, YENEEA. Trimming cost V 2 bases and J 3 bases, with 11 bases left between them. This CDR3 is CASSLTAGVGNTIYF. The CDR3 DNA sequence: TGTGCCAGCAGCTTAACCGCAGGGGTTGGAAACACCATATATTTT. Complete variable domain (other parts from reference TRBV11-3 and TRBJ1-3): EAGVVQSPRYKIIEKKQPVAFWCNPISGHNTLYWYLQNLGQGPELLIRYENEEAVDDSQLPKDRFSAERLKGVDSTLKIQPAELGDSAVYLCASSLTAGVGNTIYFGEGSWLTVV.

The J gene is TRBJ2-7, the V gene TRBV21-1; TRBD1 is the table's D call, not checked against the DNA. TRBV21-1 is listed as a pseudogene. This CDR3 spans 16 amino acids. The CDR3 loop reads CATTPSEPQGIYEQYV. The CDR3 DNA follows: TGTGCCACTACCCCCTCTGAACCTCAGGGAATCTACGAGCAGTACGTC.

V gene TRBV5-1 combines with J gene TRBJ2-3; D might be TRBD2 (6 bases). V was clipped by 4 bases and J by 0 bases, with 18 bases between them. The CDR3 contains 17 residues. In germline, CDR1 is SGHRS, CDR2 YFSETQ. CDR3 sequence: CASSQKPGLLSTDTQYF. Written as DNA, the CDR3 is TGCGCCAGCAGCCAGAAGCCGGGACTCCTTAGCACAGATACGCAGTATTTT. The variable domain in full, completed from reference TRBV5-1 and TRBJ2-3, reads KAGVTQTPRYLIKTRGQQVTLSCSPISGHRSVSWYQQTPGQGLQFLFEYFSETQRNKGNFPGRFSGRQFSNSRSEMNVSTLELGDSALYLCASSQKPGLLSTDTQYFGPGTRLTVL.

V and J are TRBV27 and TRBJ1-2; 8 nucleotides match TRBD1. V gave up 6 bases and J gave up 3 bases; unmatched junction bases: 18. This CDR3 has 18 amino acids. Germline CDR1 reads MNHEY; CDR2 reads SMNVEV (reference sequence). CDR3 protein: CASSKGRLRTGIHYGYTF. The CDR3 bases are TGTGCCAGCAGCAAAGGTCGCCTCCGGACAGGGATACACTATGGCTACACCTTC.

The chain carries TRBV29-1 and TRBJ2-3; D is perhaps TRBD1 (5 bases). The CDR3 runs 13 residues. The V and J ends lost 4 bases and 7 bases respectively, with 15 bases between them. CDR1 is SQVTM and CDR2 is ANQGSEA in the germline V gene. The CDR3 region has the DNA TGCAGCGTTGCCAGAGACAGCCTCAATACGCAGTATTTT. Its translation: CSVARDSLNTQYF.

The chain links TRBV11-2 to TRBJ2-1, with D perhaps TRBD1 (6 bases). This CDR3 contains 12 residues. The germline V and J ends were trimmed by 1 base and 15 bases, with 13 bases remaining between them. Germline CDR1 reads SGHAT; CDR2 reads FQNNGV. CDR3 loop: CASSLVSGQRFF. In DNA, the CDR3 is TGTGCCAGCAGCTTAGTTTCTGGACAGCGGTTCTTC.

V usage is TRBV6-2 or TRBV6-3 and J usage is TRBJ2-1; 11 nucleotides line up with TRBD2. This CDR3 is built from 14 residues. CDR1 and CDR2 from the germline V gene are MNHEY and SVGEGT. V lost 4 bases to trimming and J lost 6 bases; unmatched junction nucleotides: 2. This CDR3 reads CASSSSGRRNEQFF. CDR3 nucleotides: TGTGCCAGCAGTTCTAGCGGGAGGCGCAATGAGCAGTTCTTC.

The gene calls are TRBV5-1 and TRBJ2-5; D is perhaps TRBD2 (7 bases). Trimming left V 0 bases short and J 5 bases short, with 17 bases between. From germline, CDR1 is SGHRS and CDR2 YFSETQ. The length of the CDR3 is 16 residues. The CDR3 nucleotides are TGCGCCAGCAGCTTGGCCGTCGGGGGGCAAATGGAGACCCAGTACTTC. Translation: CASSLAVGGQMETQYF.

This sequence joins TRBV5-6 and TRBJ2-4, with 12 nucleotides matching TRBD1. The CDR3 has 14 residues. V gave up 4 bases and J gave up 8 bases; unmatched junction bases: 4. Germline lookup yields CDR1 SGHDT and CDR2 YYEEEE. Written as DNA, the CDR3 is TGTGCCAGCAGCCACCGGGACAGGGGGCACATTCAGTACTTC. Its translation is CASSHRDRGHIQYF.

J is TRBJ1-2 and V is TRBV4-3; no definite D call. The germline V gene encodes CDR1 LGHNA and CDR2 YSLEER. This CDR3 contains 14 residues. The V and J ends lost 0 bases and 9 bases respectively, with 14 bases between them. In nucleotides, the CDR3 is TGCGCCAGCAGCCAAGATGGAGGTGGGGTTCGCTACACCTTC. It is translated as CASSQDGGGVRYTF.

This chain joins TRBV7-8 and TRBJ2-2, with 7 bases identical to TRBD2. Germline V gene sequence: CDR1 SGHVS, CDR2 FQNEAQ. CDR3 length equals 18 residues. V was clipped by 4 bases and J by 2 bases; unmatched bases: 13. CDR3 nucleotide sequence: TGTGCCAGCAGCTCGCCGACGCCGGGAGGCCATAACACCGGGGAGCTGTTTTTT. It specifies CASSSPTPGGHNTGELFF.

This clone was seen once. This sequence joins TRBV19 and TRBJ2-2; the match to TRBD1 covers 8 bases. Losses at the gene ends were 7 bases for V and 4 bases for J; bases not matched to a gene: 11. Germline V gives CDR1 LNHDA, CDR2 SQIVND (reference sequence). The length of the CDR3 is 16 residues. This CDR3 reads CASTRPGQVGTGELFF. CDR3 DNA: TGTGCCAGTACCCGCCCGGGACAGGTGGGCACCGGGGAGCTGTTTTTT.

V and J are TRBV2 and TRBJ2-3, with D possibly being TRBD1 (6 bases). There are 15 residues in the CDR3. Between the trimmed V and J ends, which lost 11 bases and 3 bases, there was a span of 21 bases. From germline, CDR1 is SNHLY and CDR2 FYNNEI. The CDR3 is CAGSEGELGTDTQYF. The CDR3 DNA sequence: TGTGCCGGTAGCGAGGGGGAGTTGGGAACAGATACGCAGTATTTT.

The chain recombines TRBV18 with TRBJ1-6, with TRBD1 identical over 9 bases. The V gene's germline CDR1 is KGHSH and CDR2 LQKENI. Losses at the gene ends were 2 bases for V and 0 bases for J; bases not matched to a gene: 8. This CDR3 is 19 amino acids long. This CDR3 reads CASSPTGGAGSSYNSPLHF. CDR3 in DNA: TGTGCCAGCTCACCAACAGGGGGCGCGGGGAGCTCCTATAATTCACCCCTCCACTTT.

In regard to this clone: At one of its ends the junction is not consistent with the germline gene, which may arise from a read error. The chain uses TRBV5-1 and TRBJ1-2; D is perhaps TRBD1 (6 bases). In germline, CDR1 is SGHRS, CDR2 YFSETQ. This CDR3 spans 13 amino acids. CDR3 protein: CASSRTGSGGYTF. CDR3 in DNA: TGTGCCAGCAGCCGAACAGGGTCGGGAGGCTACACCTTC.

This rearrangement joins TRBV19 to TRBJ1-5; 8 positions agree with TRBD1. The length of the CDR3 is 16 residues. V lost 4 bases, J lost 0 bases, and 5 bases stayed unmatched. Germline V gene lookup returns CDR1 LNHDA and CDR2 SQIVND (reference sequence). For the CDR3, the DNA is TGTGCCAGTAGTACAACGGACAGGGTTAGCAATCAGCCCCAGCATTTT. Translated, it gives CASSTTDRVSNQPQHF.

The CDR3 sequence: CASSQDWHSLGYTF. The DNA for the CDR3 is TGTGCCAGCAGCCAAGATTGGCACAGCCTGGGCTACACCTTC. The chain is built from TRBV4-2 and TRBJ1-2; no clear D. The germline gives CDR1 LGHNA, CDR2 YNFKEQ. V dropped 0 bases and J dropped 8 bases, with 13 bases sitting between them. The CDR3 contains 14 residues.

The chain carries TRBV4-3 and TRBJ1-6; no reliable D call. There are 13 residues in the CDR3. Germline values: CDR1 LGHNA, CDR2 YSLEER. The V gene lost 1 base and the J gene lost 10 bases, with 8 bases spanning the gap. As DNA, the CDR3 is TGCGCCAGCAGCCAAGTGGAGGAATCACCCCTCCACTTT. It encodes CASSQVEESPLHF.

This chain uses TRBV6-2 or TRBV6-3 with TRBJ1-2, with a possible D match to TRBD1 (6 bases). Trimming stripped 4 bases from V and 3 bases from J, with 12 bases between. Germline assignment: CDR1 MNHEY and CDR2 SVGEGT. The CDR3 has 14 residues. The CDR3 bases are TGTGCCAGCAGTTTACAGGGAGGGCACTATGGCTACACCTTC. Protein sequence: CASSLQGGHYGYTF.